Here is one T cell receptor beta chain with its context. Its antigen remains unknown. Sequencing was performed with immunoSEQ multiplex PCR; in TCRdb, only in-frame clones are kept and a portion is missing. Here the sample spans approximately 11,000 clones, 71% being singletons. This sample stems from a study of T cell clones after liver transplantation. Study overall: Apart from a few HCV-positive recipients, transplants were for non-autoimmune, non-viral reasons.

Broader study findings: Circulating graft-donor-reactive CD4 TCRbeta sequences fell significantly post-transplant in 5 of 8 subjects.

V was pared by 6 bases and J by 3 bases, with 6 bases of the junction left unmatched. Per germline, CDR1 MNHEY and CDR2 SMNVEV (reference sequence). The CDR3 contains 14 residues. This chain uses TRBV27 with TRBJ1-1; 8 bases agree with TRBD1. The sample consisted of CD4+ T cells from blood, taken roughly 30 months after liver transplant. This TCR came from a human patient who received a liver transplant. Some T cells may be graft donor cells. CDR3 sequence (DNA): TGTGCCAGCAGCCCTACAGGGGGTGACACTGAAGCTTTCTTT. This sequence encodes CASSPTGGDTEAFF.